One TCR beta chain is described in this entry. Per the original methods: Reference gene primer amplification in the assay estimated nucleated cell counts. Some clones are missing from TCRdb's copy, which holds only in-frame ones; the method was immunoSEQ multiplex PCR. The V and J calls and clone size come from that table; D and trimming were worked out from the DNA. The table has some 200,000 clones, more than 75% seen once. These data originate in a study of blood T cell repertoires in COVID-19. Across the whole study: The United States, Italy and Spain provided the acute and convalescent COVID-19 samples.

The CDR3 has 17 amino acids. V was trimmed by 1 base and J by 0 bases, leaving 13 bases between them. Germline V gene lookup returns CDR1 SEHNR and CDR2 FQNEAQ (reference sequence). Material for sequencing was peripheral blood. The genes are TRBV7-9 and TRBJ2-4; possible D gene TRBD1, 6 bases. The TCR originated in a woman aged 40 to 55 with acute or convalescent COVID-19. CDR3 sequence (DNA): TGTGCCAGCAGCTTAGAGGGCGCAGGGGAAGCCAAAAACATTCAGTACTTC. Its protein is CASSLEGAGEAKNIQYF.